A single sample is the source of the 14 T cell receptor beta chains below, sequenced in a study of PD-L1 blockade in urothelial cancer. Time point described: pretreatment peripheral blood. Produced via immunoSEQ multiplex PCR; TCRdb's table is partial and in-frame only. The sample consists of about 80,000 clones, about 82% of them appearing once. The specimen was PBMCs, collected around atezolizumab (anti-PD-L1) treatment. Receptors were obtained from a man aged 40-49 years with urothelial cancer.

The rearrangement uses TRBV5-6 and TRBJ2-1; perhaps TRBD1 as D (6 bases). CDR1 is SGHDT and CDR2 is YYEEEE in the germline V gene. There are 16 residues in the CDR3. The V gene lost 0 bases and the J gene lost 8 bases, with 18 bases spanning the gap. The CDR3 nucleotides are TGTGCCAGCAGCTTGGCCGGACACTACCCAGGGGATGAGCAGTTCTTC. As protein: CASSLAGHYPGDEQFF. Supplemented by reference TRBV5-6 and TRBJ2-1, the full variable domain reads DAGVTQSPTHLIKTRGQQVTLRCSPKSGHDTVSWYQQALGQGPQFIFQYYEEEERQRGNFPDRFSGHQFPNYSSELNVNALLLGDSALYLCASSLAGHYPGDEQFFGPGTRLTVL.

The V gene is TRBV29-1, the J gene TRBJ2-2; 8 bases are shared with TRBD2. Trimming cost V 7 bases and J 6 bases; bases outside gene matches: 19. The germline V gene encodes CDR1 SQVTM and CDR2 ANQGSEA. This CDR3 is built from 17 residues. CDR3: CSAGWVVKREFAGELFF. The CDR3 DNA follows: TGCAGCGCTGGATGGGTGGTTAAGCGGGAGTTTGCCGGGGAGCTGTTTTTT.

In its sample, this clone was seen a few times. The chain is built from TRBV6-6 and TRBJ1-1; unclear D gene. This CDR3 has 14 residues. Trimming pared 5 bases from V and 3 bases from J, leaving 13 bases between. The germline V gene has CDR1 MNHNY and CDR2 SVGAGI (reference sequence). The CDR3 DNA is TGTGCCAGCAGTCCGCTAGCCTCTTACACTGAAGCTTTCTTT. The encoded protein is CASSPLASYTEAFF.

The chain combines TRBV28 with TRBJ2-1; perhaps TRBD2 as D (6 bases). The CDR3 is 16 residues long. Per the germline V gene, CDR1 is MDHEN and CDR2 is SYDVKM. Trimming removed 6 bases from V and 0 bases from J, with 15 bases in between. The CDR3 sequence: CASSRAGSSSYNEQFF. The CDR3 region has the DNA TGTGCCAGCAGCCGGGCGGGGTCCAGCTCCTACAATGAGCAGTTCTTC. The full variable domain, completed using reference TRBV28 and TRBJ2-1, is DVKVTQSSRYLVKRTGEKVFLECVQDMDHENMFWYRQDPGLGLRLIYFSYDVKMKEKGDIPEGYSVSREKKERFSLILESASTNQTSMYLCASSRAGSSSYNEQFFGPGTRLTVL.

The gene calls are TRBV28 and TRBJ1-5; 8 bases map to TRBD1. CDR1 is MDHEN and CDR2 is SYDVKM in the germline V gene. V was pared by 7 bases and J by 6 bases, with 5 bases of the junction left unmatched. The CDR3 spans 13 residues. The CDR3 bases are TGTGCCAGCAAGCCAGGGGGCATTCAGCCCCAGCATTTT. Protein product: CASKPGGIQPQHF.

CDR3 in DNA: TGTGCCAGCTTCGGACAGGGATGGGATGATACGCAGTATTTT. As protein: CASFGQGWDDTQYF. This chain links TRBV2 with TRBJ2-3; 8 bases map to TRBD1. CDR1 is SNHLY, CDR2 FYNNEI, per germline. This CDR3 is 14 amino acids long. Trimming at V came to 8 bases and at J to 6 bases, leaving 10 bases not matched to a gene.

The CDR3 DNA follows: TGTGCCAGCAGCGTAGTCTCAGGTGGTGCCACTGAAGCTTTCTTT. Protein sequence: CASSVVSGGATEAFF. The chain has TRBV9 and TRBJ1-1; no clear D gene. This CDR3 is built from 15 residues. V was cut by 0 bases and J by 4 bases, with 13 bases left in between. CDR1 and CDR2 (germline): SGDLS, YYNGEE.

CDR3 sequence (DNA): TGCGCCAGCAGCCGACCCACAGGGGGCACTGAAGCTTTCTTT. Its translation is CASSRPTGGTEAFF. The rearrangement uses TRBV4-1 and TRBJ1-1, with 8 bases matching TRBD1. The trim removed 4 bases at V and 4 bases at J, leaving 5 bases unmatched. There are 14 residues in the CDR3. Germline V lookup: CDR1 MGHRA, CDR2 YSYEKL.

This sequence joins TRBV28 and TRBJ1-2, with 10 bases that match TRBD1. CDR1 is MDHEN and CDR2 is SYDVKM in the germline V gene. The CDR3 is 18 residues long. Trimming cost V 6 bases and J 4 bases; bases outside gene matches: 17. DNA for the CDR3: TGTGCCAGCAGCCTCGTTGCCATGGGACAGGGGATGGGCTATGGCTACACCTTC. It specifies CASSLVAMGQGMGYGYTF.

This chain links TRBV7-6 with TRBJ2-1, with D possibly being TRBD2 (7 bases). Germline V CDR1 and CDR2: SGHVS, FNYEAQ. The CDR3 extends over 14 amino acids. The V and J ends lost 3 bases and 4 bases respectively, with 10 bases between them. Written as DNA, the CDR3 is TGTGCCAGCAGCTTGAGCGGGACATACAATGAGCAGTTCTTC. Translated, it gives CASSLSGTYNEQFF.

The chain couples TRBV6-5 to TRBJ1-1, with D perhaps matching TRBD1 (5 bases). The CDR3 length is 11 residues. V lost 8 bases to trimming and J lost 4 bases, with 8 bases between them. Germline-derived CDR1 and CDR2 are MNHEY and SVGAGI. The DNA for the CDR3 is TGTGCCAGCTCTAGGGGCACTGAAGCTTTCTTT. Protein product: CASSRGTEAFF.

The chain employs TRBV10-3 and TRBJ1-4, with D possibly TRBD1 on 5 matching bases. This CDR3 region has 15 residues. From germline, CDR1 is ENHRY and CDR2 SYGVKD. Between the trimmed V and J ends, which lost 2 bases and 7 bases, there was a span of 14 bases. This chain's CDR3 is CAISEMGGTGEKLFF. The CDR3, as DNA: TGTGCCATCAGTGAGATGGGAGGGACTGGTGAAAAACTGTTTTTT.

V is TRBV7-8 and J is TRBJ2-1; TRBD2 matches at 13 bases. V was pared by 4 bases and J by 7 bases, with 7 bases of the junction left unmatched. Germline assignment: CDR1 SGHVS and CDR2 FQNEAQ. The CDR3 spans 16 residues. The CDR3 region is CASSYRLAGGSNEQFF. CDR3 bases: TGTGCCAGCAGCTATAGACTAGCGGGAGGTTCTAATGAGCAGTTCTTC.

This clone turned up a few times. The V call is TRBV6-1, the J call TRBJ1-3; 9 positions match TRBD1. Germline lookup yields CDR1 MNHNS and CDR2 SASEGT. The CDR3 covers 15 residues. V was pared by 7 bases and J by 5 bases, with 9 bases of the junction left unmatched. Here the CDR3 DNA reads TGTGCCAGCAACCCAACGGGACAGGGCCGAAACACCATATATTTT. Encoded protein: CASNPTGQGRNTIYF.